This TCR beta chain was recovered during a study of HIV-infected patients and healthy controls. Germline V CDR1 and CDR2: MDHEN, SYDVKM. The CDR3 has 16 amino acids. V dropped 6 bases and J dropped 4; count of bases not matched to a gene: 7. About 500 ng RNA was reverse transcribed with alpha and beta constant-region primers. Alpha and beta chain libraries were made separately by chain-specific third strand synthesis with multiplexing indices. TCRdb itself ran the 5' RACE reads through MiXCR, one entry per CDR3 protein. The sample shows 8,100 or so distinct CDR3 sequences, roughly 6.2% of them seen only once. Study-level results: In HIV-infected patients, the apparent post-therapy Gini index recovery did not replicate in size-matched data.

Follow-up blood was drawn about 14 weeks, roughly three months, after antiretroviral therapy began. The repertoire came from unfractionated whole blood and reflected all unsorted peripheral T cells. This clonotype was observed many times. The antigen remains unidentified. The size of this beta chain means little, since it is a stray read in a library made for alpha chains. This receptor was taken from an adult with HIV infection. The J gene is TRBJ2-7, the V gene TRBV28; 15 bases are shared with TRBD2. Sequencing was performed on blood, taken during antiretroviral therapy. CDR3 residues: CASSPAGTSGRYEQYF. The CDR3 nucleotides read TGTGCCAGCAGCCCTGCCGGGACTAGCGGGAGGTACGAGCAGTACTTC.